Shown below are 11 T cell receptor beta chains from a single sample sequenced in a study of a mutant IDH1 vaccine in newly diagnosed glioma. Only in-frame clones appear in the TCRdb table, and some are missing; sequencing was by immunoSEQ multiplex PCR. Of 50,000 or so clones listed, about 82% are singletons. Time point in this sample: baseline, week 1 (first vaccination visit). Treatment noted: pre-vaccination baseline after standard-of-care therapy. Sequences were derived from PBMCs, sampled from a glioma patient treated with radiotherapy, temozolomide or both. The origin of the receptors is a young man with glioma.

With regard to this clone: A junction boundary mismatches the germline segment, possibly from a read error. J is TRBJ2-7 and V is TRBV6-5, with TRBD1 identical over 10 bases. Per germline, CDR1 MNHEY and CDR2 SVGAGI. CDR3 length: 14 residues. Here the CDR3 reads CASRKPGQGYEQYF. The CDR3 DNA is TGTGCCAGCAGGAAACCGGGACAGGGGTACGAGCAGTACTTT.

In this sample, this clone turned up many times. The J gene is TRBJ2-2, the V gene TRBV7-9; 10 bases map to TRBD1. Germline V gene data show CDR1 as SEHNR and CDR2 as FQNEAQ (reference sequence). Germline trimming cut 5 bases from V and 7 bases from J; bases unmatched to any gene: 7. The CDR3 has 15 amino acids. CDR3 bases: TGTGCCAGCAGCCTCGGGACAGGGGAGGTCGGGGAGCTGTTTTTT. It yields the protein CASSLGTGEVGELFF.

The table lists this clone with a few counts. The chain uses TRBV18 and TRBJ1-1; D unresolved. V dropped 2 bases and J dropped 4 bases, with 14 bases sitting between them. The germline V gene encodes CDR1 KGHSH and CDR2 LQKENI. This CDR3 is built from 15 residues. The CDR3 DNA reads TGTGCCAGCTCACCATACCCAATGGGAGGCACTGAAGCTTTCTTT. Amino acid sequence: CASSPYPMGGTEAFF.

The chain uses TRBV7-2 and TRBJ1-1; D remains unclear. Per the germline V gene, CDR1 is SGHTA and CDR2 is FQGNSA. With 5 bases removed from V and 8 bases from J, the gap between germline ends came to 15 bases. The CDR3 is 13 amino acids. The CDR3 nucleotides are TGTGCCAGCAGCGTAAGGGCATATCGAGAAGCTTTCTTT. It specifies CASSVRAYREAFF. Full variable domain (remainder filled in from reference TRBV7-2 and TRBJ1-1): GAGVSQSPSNKVTEKGKDVELRCDPISGHTALYWYRQSLGQGLEFLIYFQGNSAPDKSGLPSDRFSAERTGGSVSTLTIQRTQQEDSAVYLCASSVRAYREAFFGQGTRLTVV.

This sequence joins TRBV7-9 and TRBJ2-7; no reliable D call. Germline V gene lookup returns CDR1 SEHNR and CDR2 FQNEAQ (reference sequence). Trimming removed 6 bases at V and 2 bases at J, with 11 bases between. CDR3 size: 13 residues. The CDR3 sequence is CASSPGSTYEQYF. The CDR3 DNA follows: TGTGCCAGCAGTCCAGGTTCAACCTACGAGCAGTACTTC. The variable domain in full, completed from reference TRBV7-9 and TRBJ2-7, reads DTGVSQNPRHKITKRGQNVTFRCDPISEHNRLYWYRQTLGQGPEFLTYFQNEAQLEKSRLLSDRFSAERPKGSFSTLEIQRTEQGDSAMYLCASSPGSTYEQYFGPGTRLTVT.

There are a few counts of this clone. The CDR3 DNA sequence: TGTGCCAGCAGCCAAGATGGACTAGCGGGATCAAACATTCAGTACTTC. It is translated as CASSQDGLAGSNIQYF. The rearrangement joins TRBV4-2 to TRBJ2-4, with 12 bases identical to TRBD2. Germline CDR1 and CDR2: LGHNA and YNFKEQ. The V and J ends lost 0 bases and 6 bases, in that order; junction bases with no gene match: 3. The CDR3 spans 16 residues.

This clone was seen a few times. V gene TRBV19 combines with J gene TRBJ1-2; TRBD1 is a possible D gene (5 bases). This CDR3 is 13 amino acids long. Germline V gene lookup returns CDR1 LNHDA and CDR2 SQIVND (reference sequence). Trimming pared 6 bases from V and 4 bases from J, leaving 12 bases between. In DNA form, the CDR3 reads TGTGCCAGTAGCCCCGTGGGGGTCTATGGCTACACCTTC. Translating it yields CASSPVGVYGYTF.

The chain employs TRBV5-1 and TRBJ2-7; 9 bases are shared with TRBD1. The CDR3 extends over 14 amino acids. J gave up 4 bases and V 1 base, and 3 bases lay outside the gene matches. Per the germline V gene, CDR1 is SGHRS and CDR2 is YFSETQ. The CDR3 coding sequence is TGCGCCAGCAGCTTGACAGGGGGCGTTTACGAGCAGTACTTC. Translated, it gives CASSLTGGVYEQYF.

This chain connects TRBV6-5 to TRBJ1-2; D is perhaps TRBD1 (5 bases). This CDR3 has 12 amino acids. V lost 2 bases to trimming and J lost 7 bases, with 8 bases between them. CDR1 MNHEY and CDR2 SVGAGI come from the germline V gene. In DNA, the CDR3 is TGTGCCAGCAGTTACAGGGGTCGTGGCTACACCTTC. Its translation: CASSYRGRGYTF.

This clone is a singleton in its sample. The sample carries other DNA sequences with the same CDR3. The rearrangement links TRBV5-6 to TRBJ2-7; 10 bases map to TRBD1. This CDR3 contains 15 residues. Germline trimming cut 3 bases from V and 2 bases from J; bases unmatched to any gene: 5. CDR1 is SGHDT, CDR2 YYEEEE, per germline. The CDR3 loop is CASSSGTGDPYEQYF. The CDR3 bases are TGTGCCAGCAGCTCCGGGACAGGGGATCCCTACGAGCAGTACTTC. Full variable domain (remainder filled in from reference TRBV5-6 and TRBJ2-7): DAGVTQSPTHLIKTRGQQVTLRCSPKSGHDTVSWYQQALGQGPQFIFQYYEEEERQRGNFPDRFSGHQFPNYSSELNVNALLLGDSALYLCASSSGTGDPYEQYFGPGTRLTVT.

This clone occurred a few times. DNA of the CDR3: TGTGCCAGCAGTTCCTTAGGGGAAAAACTGTTTTTT. As protein: CASSSLGEKLFF. V is TRBV6-5 and J is TRBJ1-4, with D unclear. V lost 4 bases to trimming and J lost 8 bases, with 8 bases between them. The germline CDR1 and CDR2 sequences are MNHEY and SVGAGI. The length of the CDR3 is 12 residues.